This entry lists 22 T cell receptor beta chains sequenced from one sample in a study of T cells in Graves' hyperthyroidism and ophthalmopathy. RNA transcripts were the template for amplifying TCR beta CDR3 regions. HTBI primers were used for first-round RT-PCR of the TCR CDR3. TCRdb fed the multiplex PCR reads into MiXCR, producing one record per CDR3 protein. This table holds 700,000 or so distinct CDR3 sequences, 13% to 15% found once. Sequenced material: blood. These receptors were obtained from a woman aged 50 to 60 with Graves' ophthalmopathy.

This clonotype came up many times. This chain uses TRBV12-3 or TRBV12-4 with TRBJ2-5, with a tentative D call TRBD2 (5 bases). CDR3 length: 15 amino acids. V was trimmed by 7 bases and J by 4 bases, leaving 19 bases between them. The DNA of the CDR3 is TGTGCCAGCACCCCCTCTGGTTTTGAGGGAGAGACCCAGTACTTC. It encodes CASTPSGFEGETQYF.

J is TRBJ2-3 and V is TRBV28; 7 bases agree with TRBD1. The CDR3 extends over 14 amino acids. Germline V gene sequence: CDR1 MDHEN, CDR2 SYDVKM. With 7 bases clipped from V and 3 bases from J, the junction kept 7 bases outside the gene matches. For the CDR3, the DNA is TGTGCCAGCAATGAGTCAGGGGGTACAGATACGCAGTATTTT. This codes for CASNESGGTDTQYF.

Ten or more counts support this clonotype. The gene calls are TRBV11-1 and TRBJ2-6; D gene ambiguous. Trimming cost V 1 base and J 1 base, with 8 bases left between them. CDR1 is SGHAT, CDR2 FQDESV, per germline (reference sequence). The CDR3 totals 16 residues. The CDR3 spells CASSLGSDSGANVLTF. CDR3 bases: TGTGCCAGCAGCTTAGGGTCTGATTCTGGGGCCAACGTCCTGACTTTC.

At least ten counts were recorded for this clonotype. This chain uses TRBV6-1 with TRBJ1-5, with a possible D match to TRBD1 (6 bases). Trimming shortened V by 4 bases and J by 2 bases, and 12 bases separated the two germline ends. Per germline, CDR1 MNHNS and CDR2 SASEGT. The CDR3 is 15 residues long. The CDR3 is CASSVRTVGNQPQHF. CDR3 nucleotides: TGTGCCAGCAGTGTACGGACAGTCGGCAATCAGCCCCAGCATTTT.

This clonotype has a count of ten or more. The chain is built from TRBV5-5 and TRBJ2-1, with D possibly matching TRBD1 (6 bases). CDR1 SGHKS and CDR2 YYEKEE come from the germline V gene (reference sequence). With 4 bases removed from V and 3 bases from J, the gap between germline ends came to 11 bases. This CDR3 is 14 amino acids long. The CDR3 DNA reads TGTGCCAGCAGCCACGGGACACTCTACAATGAGCAGTTCTTC. Translation gives CASSHGTLYNEQFF.

This clonotype was found many times. The gene calls are TRBV19 and TRBJ2-4; the match to TRBD1 covers 8 bases. Losses at the gene ends were 6 bases for V and 6 bases for J; bases not matched to a gene: 7. CDR1 and CDR2 from the germline V gene are LNHDA and SQIVND (reference sequence). The CDR3 has 14 amino acids. The CDR3 DNA follows: TGTGCCAGTAGATGGACAGGGTCCCGAAACATTCAGTACTTC. Amino acids: CASRWTGSRNIQYF.

This clonotype was counted at least ten times. The chain has TRBV7-6 and TRBJ2-7, with TRBD2 as a possible D gene (5 bases). The CDR3 loop spans 15 amino acids. Trimming left V 1 base short and J 3 bases short, with 13 bases between. Germline-derived CDR1 and CDR2 are SGHVS and FNYEAQ. The CDR3, as DNA: TGTGCCAGCAGCTTAGGTGGCGGGTTCAACTACGAGCAGTACTTC. It translates to CASSLGGGFNYEQYF.

This clonotype was recorded at least ten times. The V and J genes are TRBV5-1 and TRBJ2-4, with TRBD2 matching 7 bases. Per the germline V gene, CDR1 is SGHRS and CDR2 is YFSETQ. There are 17 residues in the CDR3. Unmatched junction bases numbered 6, after V lost 0 bases and J lost 0 bases. CDR3 protein: CASSLGSSGLAKNIQYF. CDR3 coding DNA: TGCGCCAGCAGCTTGGGGTCTAGCGGTCTAGCCAAAAACATTCAGTACTTC.

This clonotype was observed a handful of times. The rearrangement links TRBV5-6 to TRBJ1-2, with D uncertain. V was cut by 2 bases and J by 8 bases, with 16 bases left in between. Germline-derived CDR1 and CDR2 are SGHDT and YYEEEE. CDR3 length: 14 amino acids. The CDR3 is CASSFSLGIDGYTF. The CDR3 bases are TGTGCCAGCAGCTTTTCTCTAGGCATCGACGGCTACACCTTC.

The CDR3 DNA reads as TGTGCCAGTAGTATAAAGCCATACAACACTGAAGCTTTCTTT. It is translated as CASSIKPYNTEAFF. V and J are TRBV19 and TRBJ1-1; D unclear. V lost 2 bases and J lost 2, with 9 bases in between. This CDR3 comprises 14 residues. Germline-derived CDR1 and CDR2 are LNHDA and SQIVND (reference sequence).

There are a few counts of this clonotype. V and J are TRBV20-1 and TRBJ1-2; D might be TRBD1 (5 bases). Trimming pared 6 bases from V and 3 bases from J, leaving 14 bases between. CDR1 is DFQATT and CDR2 is SNEGSKA in the germline V gene (reference sequence). This CDR3 spans 13 amino acids. The CDR3: CSARGEGDYGYTF. DNA for the CDR3: TGCAGTGCACGGGGGGAGGGTGACTATGGCTACACCTTC.

The sample holds many counts of this clonotype. This chain links TRBV28 with TRBJ2-7, with 7 bases aligning to TRBD1. Germline V gene lookup returns CDR1 MDHEN and CDR2 SYDVKM. V was pared by 6 bases and J by 6 bases, with 11 bases of the junction left unmatched. The CDR3 extends over 14 amino acids. Here the CDR3 reads CASRKGGASGEQYF. The CDR3, as DNA: TGTGCCAGCAGAAAAGGGGGCGCGTCCGGCGAGCAGTACTTC.

This clonotype was seen many times. At one end the junction does not follow the germline gene, possibly because of a read error. The chain's CDR3 is CASSLGGTVNTEAFF. The DNA of the CDR3 is TGTGCCAGCAGTTTGGGGGGGACGGTGAACACTGAAGCTTTCTTT. The rearrangement uses TRBV5-1 and TRBJ1-1; D possibly corresponds to TRBD1 (5 bases). Germline V lookup: CDR1 SGHRS, CDR2 YFSETQ. The CDR3 loop spans 15 amino acids. Based on the CDR3 plus reference TRBV5-1 and TRBJ1-1, the full variable domain is KAGVTQTPRYLIKTRGQQVTLSCSPISGHRSVSWYQQTPGQGLQFLFEYFSETQRNKGNFPGRFSGRQFSNSRSEMNVSTLELGDSALYLCASSLGGTVNTEAFFGQGTRLTVV.

This clonotype was recorded a few times. V usage is TRBV4-2 and J usage is TRBJ2-7; a weak D match, TRBD1 (5 bases). Trimming took off 1 base at V and 5 bases at J, with 12 bases between the two ends. In germline, CDR1 is LGHNA, CDR2 YNFKEQ. The CDR3 has 14 residues. CDR3 protein: CASSQGSGPHEQYF. The CDR3, as DNA: TGTGCCAGCAGCCAAGGATCAGGGCCCCACGAGCAGTACTTC.

This clonotype has at least ten counts. The chain joins TRBV20-1 to TRBJ2-7, with 10 positions matching TRBD2. This CDR3 comprises 17 residues. V lost 3 bases and J lost 3; bases outside the gene matches: 14. Germline V gene data show CDR1 as DFQATT and CDR2 as SNEGSKA (reference sequence). In DNA form, the CDR3 reads TGCAGTGCTAGTAGTCTAGCGGGAGTGGGGGGACTCTACGAGCAGTACTTC. This codes for CSASSLAGVGGLYEQYF.

This clonotype was observed at least ten times. The V and J genes are TRBV27 and TRBJ1-2; D not certain. V lost 0 bases and J lost 5, with 10 bases in between. Germline CDR1 reads MNHEY; CDR2 reads SMNVEV (reference sequence). This CDR3 region has 14 residues. CDR3 sequence reads: CASSLSKEIYGYTF. In DNA, the CDR3 is TGTGCCAGCAGTTTATCCAAGGAGATTTATGGCTACACCTTC.

J is TRBJ1-1 and V is TRBV4-1; possibly TRBD1 for D (5 bases). The CDR3 length is 13 residues. V was pared by 0 bases and J by 5 bases, with 7 bases between. Germline CDR1 and CDR2: MGHRA and YSYEKL. CDR3 in DNA: TGCGCCAGCAGCCAAGAATGGGGGACTGAAGCTTTCTTT. This gives the protein CASSQEWGTEAFF.

This clonotype was detected ten times or more. The CDR3 DNA reads TGTGCCAGCAGCCCCGGCAGGAGGTACGAGCAGTACTTC. Translated, it gives CASSPGRRYEQYF. The V gene is TRBV28, the J gene TRBJ2-7, with a possible D match to TRBD2 (5 bases). CDR3 length equals 13 residues. V was trimmed by 6 bases and J by 4 bases, leaving 13 bases between them. The V gene's germline CDR1 is MDHEN and CDR2 SYDVKM.

This clonotype was counted between two and nine times. V gene TRBV6-5 combines with J gene TRBJ2-7; 12 bases map to TRBD2. The V and J ends lost 1 base and 7 bases, in that order; junction bases with no gene match: 5. The CDR3 runs 15 residues. In germline, CDR1 is MNHEY, CDR2 SVGAGI. In nucleotides, the CDR3 is TGTGCCAGCAGTTACTGGACGGGACTAGCGGGTGAGCAGTACTTC. Translated: CASSYWTGLAGEQYF.

This clonotype was detected many times. The chain is built from TRBV6-1 and TRBJ1-2; no clear D gene. Looked up from germline, CDR1 is MNHNS and CDR2 is SASEGT. This CDR3 has 12 amino acids. Trimming cost V 7 bases and J 3 bases, with 9 bases left between them. CDR3 protein: CASKGADYGYTF. In DNA, the CDR3 is TGTGCCAGCAAGGGAGCGGACTATGGCTACACCTTC.

This clonotype was seen many times. The rearrangement uses TRBV12-3 or TRBV12-4 and TRBJ2-7; D ambiguous. The CDR3 length is 14 residues. V was clipped by 6 bases and J by 3 bases, with 15 bases between them. The CDR3 region is CASSQILPGYEQYF. CDR3 bases: TGTGCCAGCAGCCAGATATTACCCGGCTACGAGCAGTACTTC.

Remarks on this clonotype: A much larger clonotype is one base distant, so this may be a read error. The chain recombines TRBV20-1 with TRBJ1-1; TRBD1 matches at 8 bases. The junction had 4 bases not matched to a gene; V was cut back by 4 bases and J by 6 bases. The CDR3 has 12 residues. Per the germline V gene, CDR1 is DFQATT and CDR2 is SNEGSKA (reference sequence). The CDR3 nucleotides read TGCAGTGCTACTGGCAGGGGGCCTGAAGCTTTCTTT. As protein: CSATGRGPEAFF.